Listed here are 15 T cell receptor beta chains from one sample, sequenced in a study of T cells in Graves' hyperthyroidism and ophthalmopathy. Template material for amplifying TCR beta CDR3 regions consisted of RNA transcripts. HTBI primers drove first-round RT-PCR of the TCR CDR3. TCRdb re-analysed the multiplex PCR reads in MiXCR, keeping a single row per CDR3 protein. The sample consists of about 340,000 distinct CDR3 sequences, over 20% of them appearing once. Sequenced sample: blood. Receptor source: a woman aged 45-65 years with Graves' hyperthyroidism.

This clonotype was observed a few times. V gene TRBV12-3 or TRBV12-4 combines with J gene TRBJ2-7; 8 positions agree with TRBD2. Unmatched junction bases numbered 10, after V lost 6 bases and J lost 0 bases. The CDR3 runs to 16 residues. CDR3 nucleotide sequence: TGTGCCAGCAGCCCCAGCGGGGGCGCGTACTCCTACGAGCAGTACTTC. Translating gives CASSPSGGAYSYEQYF.

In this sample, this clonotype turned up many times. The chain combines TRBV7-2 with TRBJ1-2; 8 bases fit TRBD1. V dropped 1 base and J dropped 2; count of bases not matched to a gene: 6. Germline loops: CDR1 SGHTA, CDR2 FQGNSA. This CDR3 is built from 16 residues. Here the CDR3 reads CASSLGGAGGNYGYTF. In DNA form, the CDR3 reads TGTGCCAGCAGCTTAGGAGGGGCAGGGGGCAACTATGGCTACACCTTC.

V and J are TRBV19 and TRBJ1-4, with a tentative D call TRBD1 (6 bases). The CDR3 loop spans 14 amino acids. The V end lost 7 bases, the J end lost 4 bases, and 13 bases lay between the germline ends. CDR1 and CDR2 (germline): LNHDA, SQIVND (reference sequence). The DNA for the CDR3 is TGTGCCAGTACCATTACAGGGCATAATGAAAAACTGTTTTTT. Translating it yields CASTITGHNEKLFF.

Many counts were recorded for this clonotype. The chain's CDR3 is CASSLGVAFSGPSTDTQYF. The DNA of the CDR3 is TGTGCCAGCAGCTTAGGGGTGGCCTTTAGCGGCCCTAGCACAGATACGCAGTATTTT. The chain couples TRBV11-2 to TRBJ2-3; a weak D match, TRBD2 (6 bases). The CDR3 extends over 19 amino acids. The germline gives CDR1 SGHAT, CDR2 FQNNGV. The V gene lost 1 base and the J gene lost 0 bases, with 20 bases spanning the gap.

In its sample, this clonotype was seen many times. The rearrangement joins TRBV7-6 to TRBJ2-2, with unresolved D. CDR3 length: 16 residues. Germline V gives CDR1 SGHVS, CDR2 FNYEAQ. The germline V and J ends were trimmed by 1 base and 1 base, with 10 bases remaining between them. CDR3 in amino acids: CASSLDRNRNTGELFF. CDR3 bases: TGTGCCAGCAGCTTAGATCGTAACCGGAACACCGGGGAGCTGTTTTTT. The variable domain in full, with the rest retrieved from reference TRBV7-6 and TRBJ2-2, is GAGVSQSPRYKVTKRGQDVALRCDPISGHVSLYWYRQALGQGPEFLTYFNYEAQQDKSGLPNDRFSAERPEGSISTLTIQRTEQRDSAMYRCASSLDRNRNTGELFFGEGSRLTVL.

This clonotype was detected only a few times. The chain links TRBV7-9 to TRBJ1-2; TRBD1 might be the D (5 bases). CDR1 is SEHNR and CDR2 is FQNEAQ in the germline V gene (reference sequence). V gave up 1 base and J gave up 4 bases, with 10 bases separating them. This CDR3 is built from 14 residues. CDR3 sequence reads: CASSLGLGTYGYTF. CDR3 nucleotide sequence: TGTGCCAGCAGCTTAGGATTAGGGACCTATGGCTACACCTTC.

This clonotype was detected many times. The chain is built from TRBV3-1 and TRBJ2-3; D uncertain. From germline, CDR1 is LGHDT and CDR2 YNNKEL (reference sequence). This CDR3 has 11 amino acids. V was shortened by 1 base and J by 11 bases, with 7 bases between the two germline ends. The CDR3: CASSQGLLQYF. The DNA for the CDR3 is TGTGCCAGCAGCCAAGGTTTGTTGCAGTATTTT.

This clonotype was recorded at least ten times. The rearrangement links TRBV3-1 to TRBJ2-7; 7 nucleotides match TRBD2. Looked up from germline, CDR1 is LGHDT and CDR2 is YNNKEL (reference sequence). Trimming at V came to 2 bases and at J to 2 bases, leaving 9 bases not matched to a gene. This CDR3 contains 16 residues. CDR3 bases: TGTGCCAGCAGCCAAAGACCGCTAGCGGTTGCCTACGAGCAGTACTTC. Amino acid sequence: CASSQRPLAVAYEQYF.

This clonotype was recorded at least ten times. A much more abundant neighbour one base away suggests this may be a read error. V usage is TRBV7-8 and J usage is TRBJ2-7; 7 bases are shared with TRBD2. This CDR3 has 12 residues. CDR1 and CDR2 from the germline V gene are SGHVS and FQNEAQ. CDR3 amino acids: CAGSLLANEQYF. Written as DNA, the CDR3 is TGTGCCGGCAGCCTACTAGCGAACGAGCAGTACTTC.

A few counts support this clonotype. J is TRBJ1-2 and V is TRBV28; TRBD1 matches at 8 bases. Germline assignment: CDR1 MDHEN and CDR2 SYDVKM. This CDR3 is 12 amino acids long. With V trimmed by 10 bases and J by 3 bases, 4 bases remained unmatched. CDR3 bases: TGTGCCACCGGACAGGGTGACTATGGCTACACCTTC. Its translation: CATGQGDYGYTF.

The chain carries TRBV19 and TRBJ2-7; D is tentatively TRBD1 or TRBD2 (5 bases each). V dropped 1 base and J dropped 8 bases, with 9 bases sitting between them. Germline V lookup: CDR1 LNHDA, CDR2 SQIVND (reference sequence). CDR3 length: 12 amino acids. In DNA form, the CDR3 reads TGTGCCAGTAGTATAGTCCCGGGACAGCAGTACTTC. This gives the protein CASSIVPGQQYF.

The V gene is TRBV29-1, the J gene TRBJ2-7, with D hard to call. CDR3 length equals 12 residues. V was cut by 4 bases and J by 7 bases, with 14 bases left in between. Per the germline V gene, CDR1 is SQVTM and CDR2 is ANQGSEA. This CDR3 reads CSVGLVYEEQYF. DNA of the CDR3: TGCAGCGTTGGGCTGGTGTACGAGGAGCAGTACTTC.

CDR3 in amino acids: CASSGGLAAPSSYEQYF. DNA of the CDR3: TGTGCCAGCAGTGGGGGACTAGCTGCTCCGAGCTCCTACGAGCAGTACTTC. The gene calls are TRBV6-1 and TRBJ2-7; the match to TRBD2 covers 9 bases. The CDR3 consists of 17 residues. Germline lookup yields CDR1 MNHNS and CDR2 SASEGT. Trimming took 4 bases from V and 0 from J; bases not matched to a gene: 10.

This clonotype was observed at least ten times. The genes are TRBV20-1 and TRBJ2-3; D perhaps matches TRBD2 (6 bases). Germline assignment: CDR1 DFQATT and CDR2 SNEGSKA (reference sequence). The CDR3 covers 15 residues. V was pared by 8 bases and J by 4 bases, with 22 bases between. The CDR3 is CSQSDPGDYPDTQYF. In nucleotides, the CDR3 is TGCAGTCAGTCCGATCCGGGAGACTATCCAGATACGCAGTATTTT.

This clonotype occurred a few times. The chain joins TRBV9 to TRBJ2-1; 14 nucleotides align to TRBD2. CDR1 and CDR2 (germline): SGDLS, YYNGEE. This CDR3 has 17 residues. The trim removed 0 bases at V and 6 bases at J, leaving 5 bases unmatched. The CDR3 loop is CASSVGTSGGSFNEQFF. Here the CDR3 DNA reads TGTGCCAGCAGCGTAGGGACTAGCGGGGGGTCGTTCAATGAGCAGTTCTTC.